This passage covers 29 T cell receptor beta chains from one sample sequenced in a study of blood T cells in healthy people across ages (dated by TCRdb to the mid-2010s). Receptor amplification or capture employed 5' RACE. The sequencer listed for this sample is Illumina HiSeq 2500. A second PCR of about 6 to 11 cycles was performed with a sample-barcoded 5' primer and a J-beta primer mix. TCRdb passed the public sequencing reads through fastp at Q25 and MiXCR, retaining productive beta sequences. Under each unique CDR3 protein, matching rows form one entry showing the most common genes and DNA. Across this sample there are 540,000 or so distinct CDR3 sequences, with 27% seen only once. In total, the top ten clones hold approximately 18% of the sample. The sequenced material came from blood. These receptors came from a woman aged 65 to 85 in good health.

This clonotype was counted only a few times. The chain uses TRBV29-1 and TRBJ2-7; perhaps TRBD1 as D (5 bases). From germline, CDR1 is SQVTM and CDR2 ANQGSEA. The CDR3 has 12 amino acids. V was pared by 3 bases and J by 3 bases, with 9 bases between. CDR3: CSVDAGNYEQYF. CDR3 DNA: TGCAGCGTTGATGCAGGGAACTACGAGCAGTACTTC.

CDR3 sequence: CATSRDRDINTEAFF. The CDR3, as DNA: TGTGCCACCAGCAGAGATCGGGACATCAACACTGAAGCTTTCTTT. The rearrangement links TRBV15 to TRBJ1-1; TRBD1 is a possible D gene (6 bases). With 0 bases removed from V and 2 bases from J, the gap between germline ends came to 10 bases. Germline V gene lookup returns CDR1 LNHNV and CDR2 YYDKDF (reference sequence). The CDR3 spans 15 residues.

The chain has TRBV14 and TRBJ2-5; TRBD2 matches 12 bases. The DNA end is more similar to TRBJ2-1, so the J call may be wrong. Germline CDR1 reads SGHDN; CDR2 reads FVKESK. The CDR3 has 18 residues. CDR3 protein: CASSQDLGLAGFYNEQFF. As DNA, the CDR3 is TGTGCCAGCAGCCAAGACCTGGGACTAGCGGGTTTTTACAATGAGCAGTTCTTC.

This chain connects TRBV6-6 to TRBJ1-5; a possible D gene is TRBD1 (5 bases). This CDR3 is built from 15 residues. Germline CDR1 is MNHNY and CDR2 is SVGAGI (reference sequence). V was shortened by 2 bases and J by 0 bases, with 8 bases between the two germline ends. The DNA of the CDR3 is TGTGCCAGCAGTTACCACAGGAATAGCAATCAGCCCCAGCATTTT. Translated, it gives CASSYHRNSNQPQHF.

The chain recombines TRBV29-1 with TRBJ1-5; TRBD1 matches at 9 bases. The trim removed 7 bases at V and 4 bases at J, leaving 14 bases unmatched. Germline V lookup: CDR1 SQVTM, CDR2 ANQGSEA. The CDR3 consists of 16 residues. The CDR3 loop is CSADRGTPSNNQPQHF. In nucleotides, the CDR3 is TGCAGCGCAGACAGGGGGACTCCCTCAAATAATCAGCCCCAGCATTTT.

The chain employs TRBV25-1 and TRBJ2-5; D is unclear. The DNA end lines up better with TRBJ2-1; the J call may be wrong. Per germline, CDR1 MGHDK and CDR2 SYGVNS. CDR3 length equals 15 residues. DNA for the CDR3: TGTGCCAGCAGCGCAGTAGGTCTAAGAAACAATGAGCAGTTCTTC. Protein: CASSAVGLRNNEQFF.

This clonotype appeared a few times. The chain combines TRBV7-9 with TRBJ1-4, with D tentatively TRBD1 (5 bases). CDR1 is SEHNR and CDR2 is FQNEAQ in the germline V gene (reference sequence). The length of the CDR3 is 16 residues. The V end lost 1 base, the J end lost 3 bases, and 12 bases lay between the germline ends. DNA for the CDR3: TGTGCCAGCAGCTTAGGGGCAGGGAGTTCTAATGAAAAACTGTTTTTT. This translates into CASSLGAGSSNEKLFF.

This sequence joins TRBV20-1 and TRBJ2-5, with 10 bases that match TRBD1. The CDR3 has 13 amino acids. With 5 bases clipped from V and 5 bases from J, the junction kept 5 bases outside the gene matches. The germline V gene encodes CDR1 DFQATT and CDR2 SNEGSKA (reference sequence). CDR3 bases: TGCAGTGCTGGACAGGGGGAACACGAGACCCAGTACTTC. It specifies CSAGQGEHETQYF.

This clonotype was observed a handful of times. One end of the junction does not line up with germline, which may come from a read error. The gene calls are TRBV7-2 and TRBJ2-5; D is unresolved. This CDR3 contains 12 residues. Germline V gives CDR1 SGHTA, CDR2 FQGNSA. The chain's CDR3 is CAGSPIGETQYF. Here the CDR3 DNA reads TGTGCCGGCAGCCCTATTGGCGAGACCCAGTACTTC.

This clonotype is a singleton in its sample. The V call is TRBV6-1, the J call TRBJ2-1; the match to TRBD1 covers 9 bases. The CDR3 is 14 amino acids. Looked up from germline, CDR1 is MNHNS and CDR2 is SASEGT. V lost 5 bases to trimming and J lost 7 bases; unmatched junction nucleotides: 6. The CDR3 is CASSPDRGRNEQFF. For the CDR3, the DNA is TGTGCCAGCAGTCCAGACAGGGGGAGGAATGAGCAGTTCTTC.

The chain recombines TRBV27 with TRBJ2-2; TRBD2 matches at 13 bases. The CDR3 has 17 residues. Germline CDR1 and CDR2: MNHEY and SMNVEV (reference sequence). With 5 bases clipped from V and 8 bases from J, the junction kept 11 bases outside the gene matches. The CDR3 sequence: CASSRLAGGGELGELFF. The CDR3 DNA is TGTGCCAGCAGTAGACTAGCGGGGGGCGGGGAGTTGGGGGAGCTGTTTTTT.

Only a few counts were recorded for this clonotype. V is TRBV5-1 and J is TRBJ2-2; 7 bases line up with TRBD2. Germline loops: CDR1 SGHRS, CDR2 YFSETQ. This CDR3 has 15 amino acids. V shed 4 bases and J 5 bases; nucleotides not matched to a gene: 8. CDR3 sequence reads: CASSVRGAGTGELFF. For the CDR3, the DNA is TGCGCCAGCAGCGTGCGTGGAGCGGGGACCGGGGAGCTGTTTTTT.

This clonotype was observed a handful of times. CDR3: CASSQDTGYGTEAFF. The CDR3 bases are TGCGCCAGCAGCCAAGATACAGGGTATGGCACTGAAGCTTTCTTT. The chain links TRBV4-3 to TRBJ1-1; tentatively, D is TRBD1 (6 bases). Germline CDR1 and CDR2: LGHNA and YSLEER. V gave up 0 bases and J gave up 4 bases, with 12 bases separating them. The CDR3 is 15 amino acids.

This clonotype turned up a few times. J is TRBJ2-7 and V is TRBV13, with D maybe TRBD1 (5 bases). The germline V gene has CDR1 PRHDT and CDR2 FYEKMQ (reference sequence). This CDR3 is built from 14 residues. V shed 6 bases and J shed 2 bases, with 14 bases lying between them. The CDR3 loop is CASSSGDSPYEQYF. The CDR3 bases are TGTGCCAGCAGTTCCGGCGACAGTCCCTACGAGCAGTACTTC.

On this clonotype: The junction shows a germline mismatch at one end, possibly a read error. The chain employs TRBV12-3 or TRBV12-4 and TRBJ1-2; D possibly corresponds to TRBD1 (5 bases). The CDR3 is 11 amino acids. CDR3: CATGTAGGCTF. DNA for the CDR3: TGTGCCACCGGGACGGCTGGTGGCTGCACCTTC.

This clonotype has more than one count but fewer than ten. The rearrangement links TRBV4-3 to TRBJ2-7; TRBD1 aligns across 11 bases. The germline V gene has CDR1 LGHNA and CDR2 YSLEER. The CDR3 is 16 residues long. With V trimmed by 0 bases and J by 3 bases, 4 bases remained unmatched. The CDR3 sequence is CASSQDWTGGHYEQYF. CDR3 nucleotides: TGCGCCAGCAGCCAAGATTGGACAGGGGGCCACTACGAGCAGTACTTC.

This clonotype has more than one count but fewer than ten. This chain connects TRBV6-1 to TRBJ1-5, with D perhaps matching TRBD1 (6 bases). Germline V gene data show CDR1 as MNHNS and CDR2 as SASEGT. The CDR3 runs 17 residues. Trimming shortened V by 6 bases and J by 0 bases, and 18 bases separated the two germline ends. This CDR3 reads CASRRLKQGNSNQPQHF. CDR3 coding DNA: TGTGCCAGCAGGAGACTAAAACAGGGAAATAGCAATCAGCCCCAGCATTTT.

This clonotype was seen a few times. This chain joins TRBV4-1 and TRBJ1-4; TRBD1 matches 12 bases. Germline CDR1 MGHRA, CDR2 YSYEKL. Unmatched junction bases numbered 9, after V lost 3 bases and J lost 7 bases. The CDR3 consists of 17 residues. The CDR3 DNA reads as TGCGCCAGCAGCCACGGCCCGGGACAGGGGGCGGTTGAAAAACTGTTTTTT. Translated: CASSHGPGQGAVEKLFF.

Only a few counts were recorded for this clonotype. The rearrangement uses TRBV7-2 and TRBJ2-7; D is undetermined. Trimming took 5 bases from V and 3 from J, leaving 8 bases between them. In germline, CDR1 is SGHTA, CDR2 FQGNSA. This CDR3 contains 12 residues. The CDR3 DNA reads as TGTGCCAGCAGCCAGAACGTCTACGAGCAGTACTTC. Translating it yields CASSQNVYEQYF.

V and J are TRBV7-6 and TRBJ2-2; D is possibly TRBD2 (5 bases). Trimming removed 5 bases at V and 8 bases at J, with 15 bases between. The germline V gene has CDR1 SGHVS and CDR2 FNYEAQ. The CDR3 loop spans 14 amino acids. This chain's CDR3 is CASSPPGNEGELFF. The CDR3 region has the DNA TGTGCCAGCAGCCCGCCGGGGAACGAGGGGGAGCTGTTTTTT. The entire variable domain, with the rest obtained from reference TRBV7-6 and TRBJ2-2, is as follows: GAGVSQSPRYKVTKRGQDVALRCDPISGHVSLYWYRQALGQGPEFLTYFNYEAQQDKSGLPNDRFSAERPEGSISTLTIQRTEQRDSAMYRCASSPPGNEGELFFGEGSRLTVL.

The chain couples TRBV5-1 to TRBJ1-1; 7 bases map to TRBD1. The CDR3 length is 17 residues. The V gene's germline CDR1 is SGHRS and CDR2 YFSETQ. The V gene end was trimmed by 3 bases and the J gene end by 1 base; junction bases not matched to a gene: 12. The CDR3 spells CASSSRQGLDTNTEAFF. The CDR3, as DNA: TGCGCCAGCAGCTCTCGACAGGGACTCGATACGAACACTGAAGCTTTCTTT.

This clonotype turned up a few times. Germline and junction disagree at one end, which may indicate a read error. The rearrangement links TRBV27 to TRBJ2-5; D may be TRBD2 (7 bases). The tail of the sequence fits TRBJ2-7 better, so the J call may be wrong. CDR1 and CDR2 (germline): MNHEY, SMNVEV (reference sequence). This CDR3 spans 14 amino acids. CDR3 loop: CTSSAGDISYEQYF. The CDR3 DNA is TGTACCAGCAGTGCGGGGGACATCTCCTACGAGCAGTACTTC.

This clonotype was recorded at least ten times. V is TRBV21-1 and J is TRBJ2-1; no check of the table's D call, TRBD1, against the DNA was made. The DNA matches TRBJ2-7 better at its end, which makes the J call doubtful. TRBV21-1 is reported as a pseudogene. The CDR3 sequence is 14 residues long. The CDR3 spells CATAIQGTIGEQYF. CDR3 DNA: TGTGCCACCGCCATACAGGGAACGATCGGCGAGCAGTACTTC.

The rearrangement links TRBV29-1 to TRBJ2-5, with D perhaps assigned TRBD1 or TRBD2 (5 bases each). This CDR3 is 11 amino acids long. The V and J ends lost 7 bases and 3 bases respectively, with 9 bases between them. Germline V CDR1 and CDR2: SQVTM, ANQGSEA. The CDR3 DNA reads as TGCAGCGCTTTGGGGGAAGAGACCCAGTACTTC. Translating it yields CSALGEETQYF.

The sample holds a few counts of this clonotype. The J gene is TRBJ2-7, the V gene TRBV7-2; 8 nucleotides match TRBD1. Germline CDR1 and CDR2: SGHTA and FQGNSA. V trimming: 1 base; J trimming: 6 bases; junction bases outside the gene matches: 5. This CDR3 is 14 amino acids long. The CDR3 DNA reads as TGTGCCAGCAGCTTAGGGACAGGGTTGGTCGAGCAGTACTTC. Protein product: CASSLGTGLVEQYF.

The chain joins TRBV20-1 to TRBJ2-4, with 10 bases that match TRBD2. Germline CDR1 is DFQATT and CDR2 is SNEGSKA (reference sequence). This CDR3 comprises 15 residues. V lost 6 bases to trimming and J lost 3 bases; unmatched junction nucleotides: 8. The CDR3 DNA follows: TGCAGTGCAAGCGGGGGGGCTCATGGCAAAAACATTCAGTACTTC. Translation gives CSASGGAHGKNIQYF.

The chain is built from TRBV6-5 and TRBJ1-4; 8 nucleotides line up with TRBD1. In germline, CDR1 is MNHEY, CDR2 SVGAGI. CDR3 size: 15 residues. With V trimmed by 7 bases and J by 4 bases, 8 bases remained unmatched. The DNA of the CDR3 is TGTGCCAGCAACCCAGGGGGCTCCGGTAATGAAAAACTGTTTTTT. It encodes CASNPGGSGNEKLFF.

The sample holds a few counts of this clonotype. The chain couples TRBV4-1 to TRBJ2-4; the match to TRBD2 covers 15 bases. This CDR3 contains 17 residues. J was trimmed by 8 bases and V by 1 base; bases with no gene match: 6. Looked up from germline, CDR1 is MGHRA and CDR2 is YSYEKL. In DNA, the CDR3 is TGCGCCAGCAGCCAAGGCGGACTAGCGGGGGGGCGAGACATTCAGTACTTC. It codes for CASSQGGLAGGRDIQYF.

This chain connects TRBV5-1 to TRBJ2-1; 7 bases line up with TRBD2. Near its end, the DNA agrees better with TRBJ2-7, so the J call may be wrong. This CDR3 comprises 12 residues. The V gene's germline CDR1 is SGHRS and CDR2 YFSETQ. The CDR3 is CASNAGGIEQYF. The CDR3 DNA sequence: TGCGCCAGCAACGCCGGGGGGATCGAGCAGTACTTC.